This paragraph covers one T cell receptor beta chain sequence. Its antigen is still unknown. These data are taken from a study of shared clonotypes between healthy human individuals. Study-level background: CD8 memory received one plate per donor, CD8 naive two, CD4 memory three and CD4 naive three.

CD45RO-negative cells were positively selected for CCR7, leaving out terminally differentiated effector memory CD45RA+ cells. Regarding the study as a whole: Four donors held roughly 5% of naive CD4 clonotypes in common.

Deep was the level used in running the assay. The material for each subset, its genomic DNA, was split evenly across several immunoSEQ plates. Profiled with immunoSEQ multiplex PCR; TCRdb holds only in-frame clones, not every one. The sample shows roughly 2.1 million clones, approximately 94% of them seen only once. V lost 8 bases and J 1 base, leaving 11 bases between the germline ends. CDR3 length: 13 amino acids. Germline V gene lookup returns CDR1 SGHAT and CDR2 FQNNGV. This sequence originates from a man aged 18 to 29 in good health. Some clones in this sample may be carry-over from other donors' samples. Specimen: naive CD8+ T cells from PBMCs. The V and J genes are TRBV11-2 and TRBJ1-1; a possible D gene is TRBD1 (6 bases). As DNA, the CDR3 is TGTGCCAGCGGATGGGGGGCGAACACTGAAGCTTTCTTT. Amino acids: CASGWGANTEAFF.